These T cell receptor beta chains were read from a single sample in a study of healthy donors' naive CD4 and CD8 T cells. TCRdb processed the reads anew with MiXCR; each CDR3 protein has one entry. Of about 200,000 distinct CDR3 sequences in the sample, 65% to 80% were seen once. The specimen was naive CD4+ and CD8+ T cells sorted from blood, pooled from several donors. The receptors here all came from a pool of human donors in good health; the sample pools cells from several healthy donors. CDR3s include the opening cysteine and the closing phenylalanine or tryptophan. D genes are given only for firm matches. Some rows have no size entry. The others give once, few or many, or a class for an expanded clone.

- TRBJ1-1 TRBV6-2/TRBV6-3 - TGTGCCAGCAGTCCCTACAGGGCTGAAGCTTTCTTT CASSPYRAEAFF
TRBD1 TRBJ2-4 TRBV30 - TGTGCCTGGGCAACAGGGGTTTGGACGTACTTC CAWATGVWTYF
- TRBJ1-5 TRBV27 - TGTGCCAGCGGAACAGGGAGTCAGCCCCAGCATTTT CASGTGSQPQHF
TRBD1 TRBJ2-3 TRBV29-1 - TGCAGCGCCAACCCAGGGGGACAGGAAACAGATACGCAGTATTTT CSANPGGQETDTQYF
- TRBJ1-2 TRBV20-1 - TGCAGTGCTAGAGATTATCCCAGGGCCCGCCTTGGCTACACCTTC CSARDYPRARLGYTF
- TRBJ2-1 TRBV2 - TGTGCCAGCAGTGAGCAGGGTGGCTCCTACAATGAGCAGTTCTTC CASSEQGGSYNEQFF
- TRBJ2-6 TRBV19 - TGTGCCAGTAGCGCTCGACGGGGGCTCGGGGCCAACGTCCTGACTTTC CASSARRGLGANVLTF
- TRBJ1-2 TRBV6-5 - TGTGCCAGCACGGGGCGGGAGACTAACTATGGCTACACCTTC CASTGRETNYGYTF
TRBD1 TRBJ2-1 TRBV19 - TGTGCCAGTAGTATAGCCCACAGGGGGAATCCCTACAATGAGCAGTTCTTC CASSIAHRGNPYNEQFF
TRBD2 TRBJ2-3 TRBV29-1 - TGCAGCGCCGATCCGGGACTAGGGTTCGATACGCAGTATTTT CSADPGLGFDTQYF
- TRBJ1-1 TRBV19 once TGTGCCAGTAGTTCCCAAGGGACTGCGGAAGCTTTCTTT CASSSQGTAEAFF
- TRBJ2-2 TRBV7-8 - TGTGCCAGCAGCCCTAACTTCAGCGGTAACACCGGGGAGCTGTTTTTT CASSPNFSGNTGELFF
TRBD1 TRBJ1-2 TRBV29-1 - TGCAGCGTTGAGCGGGACAGCCCATCGAGAGGCTACACCTTC CSVERDSPSRGYTF
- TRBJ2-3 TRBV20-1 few TGCAGTGCTAGTTCTAGCCCGAGCTGGGATACGCAGTATTTT CSASSSPSWDTQYF
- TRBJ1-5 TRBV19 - TGTGCCAGTAGTACAGGCCCTACCGGGCAGCCCCAGCATTTT CASSTGPTGQPQHF
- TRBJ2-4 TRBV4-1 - TGCGCCAGCAGCCCTCGAGGGGGTGAAAGCATTCAGTACTTC CASSPRGGESIQYF
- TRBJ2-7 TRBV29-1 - TGCAGCGTTCGGCGGGGGCCATACGAGCAGTACTTC CSVRRGPYEQYF
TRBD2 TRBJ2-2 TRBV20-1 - TGCAGTGCTAGGGAGCGGGGGAACACCGGGGAGCTGTTTTTT CSARERGNTGELFF
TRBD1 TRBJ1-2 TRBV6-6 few TGTGCCAGCAGCCCGACAGGGAGCTATGGCTACACCTTC CASSPTGSYGYTF
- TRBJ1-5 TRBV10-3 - TGTGCCATCAGCGAGGGAGATAGCAATCAGCCCCAGCATTTT CAISEGDSNQPQHF
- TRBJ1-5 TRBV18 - TGTGCCAGCTCACCACGGCAGAATAGCAATCAGCCCCAGCATTTT CASSPRQNSNQPQHF
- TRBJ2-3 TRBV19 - TGTGCCAGTAGTATTACTTCGCGAGATACGCAGTATTTT CASSITSRDTQYF
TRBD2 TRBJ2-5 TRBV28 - TGTGCCAGCAGTAAACTAGCGGGAGGGCCCCCAGGCCTCGAGACCCAGTACTTC CASSKLAGGPPGLETQYF
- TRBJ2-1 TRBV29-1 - TGCAGCGTTGAAGATTTCCGTAGCTCCTACAATGAGCAGTTCTTC CSVEDFRSSYNEQFF
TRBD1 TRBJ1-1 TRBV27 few TGTGCCAGCAGTTTTACAGGGGGCCTCACTGAAGCTTTCTTT CASSFTGGLTEAFF
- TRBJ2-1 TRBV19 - TGTGCCAGTAGTACCTACCCTATACCGCCCAATGAGCAGTTCTTC CASSTYPIPPNEQFF
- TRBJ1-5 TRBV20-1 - TGCAGTGCTAGAGTACCCTATCAGCCCCAGCATTTT CSARVPYQPQHF
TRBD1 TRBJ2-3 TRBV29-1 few TGCAGCGCTATACTCCCGGGACAGCGCACAGATACGCAGTATTTT CSAILPGQRTDTQYF
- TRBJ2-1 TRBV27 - TGTGCCAGCATGCTACCCCCTGTGGGGTCCTACAATGAGCAGTTCTTC CASMLPPVGSYNEQFF
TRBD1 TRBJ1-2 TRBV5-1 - TGCGCCAGCAGCTCGAGACAGGGGTATGGCTACACCTTC CASSSRQGYGYTF
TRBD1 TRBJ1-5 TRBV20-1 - TGCAGTGCGTCGGGACAGCGGACTAGCAATCAGCCCCAGCATTTT CSASGQRTSNQPQHF
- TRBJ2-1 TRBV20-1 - TGCAGTGCTAGAGTCGCTTACAATGAGCAGTTCTTC CSARVAYNEQFF
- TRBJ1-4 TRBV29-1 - TGCAGCGTTCGGGGGGATAATGAAAAACTGTTTTTT CSVRGDNEKLFF
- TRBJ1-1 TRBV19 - TGTGCCAGTAGGGACAGAAGGAACACTGAAGCTTTCTTT CASRDRRNTEAFF
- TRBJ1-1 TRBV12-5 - TGTGCTAGTGGAGTAAAGAACACTGAAGCTTTCTTT CASGVKNTEAFF
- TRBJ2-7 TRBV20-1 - TGCAGTGCTAGTGGCGGGATCGTCTACGAGCAGTACTTC CSASGGIVYEQYF
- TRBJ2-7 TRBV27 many TGTGCCAGCAGTCCCGGGTCCTACGAGCAGTACTTC CASSPGSYEQYF
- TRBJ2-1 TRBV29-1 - TGCAGCGTTGAGTTTGCTGGCGGGGTAATATACAATGAGCAGTTCTTC CSVEFAGGVIYNEQFF
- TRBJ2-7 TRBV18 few TGTGCCAGCTCACCTATCAAGGACGCGAGCTACGAGCAGTACTTC CASSPIKDASYEQYF
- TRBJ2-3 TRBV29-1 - TGCAGCGTTGCCCTAGTAGGTGATACGCAGTATTTT CSVALVGDTQYF
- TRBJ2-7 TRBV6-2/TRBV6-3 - TGTGCCAGCAGTTACTCCTCGGGGGACTCCTACGAGCAGTACTTC CASSYSSGDSYEQYF
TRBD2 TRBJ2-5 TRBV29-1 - TGCAGCGTATGGGGACTAGCGGGAGAGACCCAGTACTTC CSVWGLAGETQYF
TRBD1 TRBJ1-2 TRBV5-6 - TGTGCCAGCAGCTTGATCAGGGGGCGAGATGGCTACACCTTC CASSLIRGRDGYTF
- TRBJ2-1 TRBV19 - TGTGCCAGTAGGCGAAGTATAAATCAGGAGCAGTTCTTC CASRRSINQEQFF
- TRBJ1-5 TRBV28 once TGTGCCAGCCAACAGGTGAAGCATCAGCCCCAGCATTTT CASQQVKHQPQHF
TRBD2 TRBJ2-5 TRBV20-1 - TGCAGTGCTAGAGATCCGGGAGGGCCGGCCGAGACCCAGTACTTC CSARDPGGPAETQYF
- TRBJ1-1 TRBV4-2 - TGCGCCAGCAGCCACCAGCGGATGAACACTGAAGCTTTCTTT CASSHQRMNTEAFF
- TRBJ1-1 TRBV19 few TGTGCCAGTAGTATCCCAAGCAGACTGAACACTGAAGCTTTCTTT CASSIPSRLNTEAFF
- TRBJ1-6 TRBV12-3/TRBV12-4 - TGTGCCAGCAGTTCGTACGGTTCTTTACTTCCTAATTCACCCCTCCACTTT CASSSYGSLLPNSPLHF
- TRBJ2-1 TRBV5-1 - TGCGCCAGCAGCCCGGGACCAGGCAATGAGCAGTTCTTC CASSPGPGNEQFF